These 26 T cell receptor beta chains were sequenced from one sample in a study of blood T cell repertoires in COVID-19. Clones were sequenced by immunoSEQ multiplex PCR, and TCRdb holds only the in-frame ones, with some missing. The sample carries roughly 380,000 clones, about nine tenths recorded once. Sequences were obtained from peripheral blood. The origin of the receptors is a woman in her sixties or seventies with COVID-19, enrolled during active disease.

The chain recombines TRBV14 with TRBJ1-5, with TRBD1 as a possible D gene (6 bases). CDR1 is SGHDN, CDR2 FVKESK, per germline. The length of the CDR3 is 15 residues. The ends were cut back, 4 bases at V and 2 bases at J, with 12 bases in the middle. For the CDR3, the DNA is TGTGCCAGCAGCCGAGGGGGGGGTGGCAATCAGCCCCAGCATTTT. Its protein is CASSRGGGGNQPQHF.

The chain is built from TRBV4-1 and TRBJ2-1; D is possibly TRBD1 (6 bases). This CDR3 contains 17 residues. V was shortened by 1 base and J by 7 bases, with 20 bases between the two germline ends. CDR1 is MGHRA, CDR2 YSYEKL, per germline. CDR3 protein: CASSQAAGVSRVNEQFF. CDR3 DNA sequence: TGCGCCAGCAGCCAAGCCGCAGGGGTCAGCCGGGTTAATGAGCAGTTCTTC.

The chain uses TRBV28 and TRBJ2-5; a possible D gene is TRBD2 (6 bases). Per germline, CDR1 MDHEN and CDR2 SYDVKM. Trimming shortened V by 6 bases and J by 5 bases, and 10 bases separated the two germline ends. The CDR3 length is 12 residues. CDR3 nucleotides: TGTGCCAGCAGCCAGGCGGGGGAGACCCAGTACTTC. Translating gives CASSQAGETQYF.

The J gene is TRBJ2-2, the V gene TRBV7-3; D gene unclear. V lost 4 bases to trimming and J lost 0 bases, with 9 bases between them. The germline CDR1 and CDR2 sequences are SGHTA and FQGTGA. The length of the CDR3 is 15 residues. CDR3 DNA sequence: TGTGCCAGCAGCTCCGCGGCTACGAACACCGGGGAGCTGTTTTTT. This gives the protein CASSSAATNTGELFF.

The chain is built from TRBV28 and TRBJ2-3; 8 nucleotides line up with TRBD2. Germline V gene lookup returns CDR1 MDHEN and CDR2 SYDVKM. J was trimmed by 10 bases and V by 5 bases; bases with no gene match: 20. This CDR3 is built from 17 residues. The CDR3 DNA follows: TGTGCCAGCAGTGACCCGCCGGGAGGGCATGCCAGTCGCGCGCAGTATTTT. Residues: CASSDPPGGHASRAQYF.

This clone was seen once. The chain is built from TRBV4-1 and TRBJ1-4, with TRBD1 as a possible D gene (5 bases). Trimming took off 0 bases at V and 2 bases at J, with 16 bases between the two ends. This CDR3 comprises 18 residues. CDR1 is MGHRA and CDR2 is YSYEKL in the germline V gene. Here the CDR3 DNA reads TGCGCCAGCAGCCAAGATCATAAAGGGCGGGGGACTAATGAAAAACTGTTTTTT. Protein product: CASSQDHKGRGTNEKLFF.

The V and J genes are TRBV30 and TRBJ1-4; D unresolved. With 2 bases removed from V and 0 bases from J, the gap between germline ends came to 13 bases. Per the germline V gene, CDR1 is GTSNPN and CDR2 is SVGIG (reference sequence). This CDR3 is built from 16 residues. Here the CDR3 DNA reads TGTGCCTGGAGTACGAGTAAAACAGCAACTAATGAAAAACTGTTTTTT. The encoded protein is CAWSTSKTATNEKLFF.

The rearrangement links TRBV4-2 to TRBJ2-1; a weak D match, TRBD2 (5 bases). CDR3 size: 16 residues. Trimming removed 0 bases at V and 0 bases at J, with 9 bases between. The germline CDR1 and CDR2 sequences are LGHNA and YNFKEQ. The CDR3 sequence is CASSQDVGSSYNEQFF. The CDR3 DNA follows: TGTGCCAGCAGCCAAGATGTGGGGAGCTCCTACAATGAGCAGTTCTTC.

The sample holds a few counts of this clone. The chain employs TRBV27 and TRBJ2-1, with 11 bases identical to TRBD2. J lost 4 bases, V lost 6 bases, and 2 bases had no gene match. Germline CDR1 and CDR2: MNHEY and SMNVEV (reference sequence). The CDR3 runs to 14 residues. This CDR3 is CASRGTSGYNEQFF. The CDR3 DNA reads TGTGCCAGCAGGGGGACTAGCGGATACAATGAGCAGTTCTTC.

J is TRBJ2-1 and V is TRBV24-1; tentatively, D is TRBD2 (6 bases). In germline, CDR1 is KGHDR, CDR2 SFDVKD. The V gene lost 10 bases and the J gene lost 0 bases, with 24 bases spanning the gap. This CDR3 contains 18 residues. The CDR3 DNA follows: TGTGCCACACCTTCCGGGACTGCCAATTCGAGCTCCTACAATGAGCAGTTCTTC. It yields the protein CATPSGTANSSSYNEQFF.

J is TRBJ2-5 and V is TRBV6-5; D may be TRBD2 (5 bases). The V end lost 6 bases, the J end lost 3 bases, and 11 bases lay between the germline ends. Germline loops: CDR1 MNHEY, CDR2 SVGAGI. The CDR3 is made up of 13 amino acids. The CDR3 region is CASRGMGEETQYF. CDR3 nucleotides: TGTGCCAGCAGAGGGATGGGAGAAGAGACCCAGTACTTC.

J is TRBJ2-3 and V is TRBV12-3 or TRBV12-4, with 7 bases lining up with TRBD2. V shed 4 bases, J shed 5 bases, and the junction held 0 bases outside the gene matches. This CDR3 spans 12 amino acids. In DNA form, the CDR3 reads TGTGCCAGCAGTTCGGGGGGAGATACGCAGTATTTT. This codes for CASSSGGDTQYF.

For the CDR3, the DNA is TGCGCCAGCAGCTTGACGCCGGTCACTGAAGCTTTCTTT. This gives the protein CASSLTPVTEAFF. The rearrangement links TRBV5-1 to TRBJ1-1; D gene ambiguous. Germline V gene sequence: CDR1 SGHRS, CDR2 YFSETQ. Trimming left V 1 base short and J 4 bases short, with 8 bases between. CDR3 size: 13 residues.

This clone appeared a few times. This sequence joins TRBV6-5 and TRBJ2-1, with 7 nucleotides matching TRBD2. The CDR3 has 14 amino acids. The germline V gene encodes CDR1 MNHEY and CDR2 SVGAGI. J lost 8 bases, V lost 0 bases, and 4 bases had no gene match. DNA for the CDR3: TGTGCCAGCAGTTACTCGACTAGCAGCGATGAGCAGTTCTTC. It specifies CASSYSTSSDEQFF.

This clone showed up just once. A junction end diverges from the germline sequence, so it may reflect a read error. The chain recombines TRBV20-1 with TRBJ2-7; 7 nucleotides line up with TRBD1. The germline CDR1 and CDR2 sequences are DFQATT and SNEGSKA (reference sequence). CDR3 length: 9 residues. The CDR3 region has the DNA TGCAGTGCTGCCCGGGACAGAAACTTC. Amino acids: CSAARDRNF.

A few counts support this clone. The chain employs TRBV7-2 and TRBJ2-1; no clear D gene. The CDR3 sequence is 11 residues long. Germline CDR1 reads SGHTA; CDR2 reads FQGNSA. Trimming removed 5 bases at V and 7 bases at J, with 6 bases between. The CDR3, as DNA: TGTGCCAGCAGCCAGTTGAATGAGCAGTTCTTC. It is translated as CASSQLNEQFF.

The J gene is TRBJ1-6, the V gene TRBV19; D is unclear. CDR3 size: 15 residues. V gave up 4 bases and J gave up 7 bases, with 14 bases separating them. Germline CDR1 is LNHDA and CDR2 is SQIVND (reference sequence). The CDR3 protein is CASSTFEGVNSPLHF. The DNA of the CDR3 is TGTGCCAGTAGTACCTTCGAAGGAGTAAATTCACCCCTCCACTTT.

The chain joins TRBV6-5 to TRBJ1-1, with a possible D match to TRBD1 (6 bases). This CDR3 is built from 15 residues. The ends were cut back, 5 bases at V and 5 bases at J, with 18 bases in the middle. Germline V CDR1 and CDR2: MNHEY, SVGAGI. CDR3 in DNA: TGTGCCAGCAGTCACTTTGGGGGCGCAGGGACTGAAGCTTTCTTT. Protein: CASSHFGGAGTEAFF.

Here the CDR3 reads CASRQDRGRTGELFF. In DNA form, the CDR3 reads TGTGCCAGCAGACAGGACAGGGGGCGAACCGGGGAGCTGTTTTTT. The V call is TRBV6-5, the J call TRBJ2-2; 11 positions agree with TRBD1. Germline V gene sequence: CDR1 MNHEY, CDR2 SVGAGI. Trimming removed 6 bases from V and 5 bases from J; junction bases left unmatched: 5. This CDR3 spans 15 amino acids.

The J gene is TRBJ2-7, the V gene TRBV27, with a weak D call TRBD1 (6 bases). Germline lookup yields CDR1 MNHEY and CDR2 SMNVEV (reference sequence). This CDR3 comprises 15 residues. V lost 3 bases to trimming and J lost 0 bases, with 12 bases between them. DNA of the CDR3: TGTGCCAGCAGTTTCAGGGGCGGAAGCTCCTACGAGCAGTACTTC. It yields the protein CASSFRGGSSYEQYF.

This sequence joins TRBV14 and TRBJ1-1; possibly TRBD1 for D (5 bases). Germline CDR1 is SGHDN and CDR2 is FVKESK. V dropped 1 base and J dropped 1 base, with 10 bases sitting between them. The CDR3 contains 15 residues. Written as DNA, the CDR3 is TGTGCCAGCAGCCAAGTACAGGCGCGGAACACTGAAGCTTTCTTT. Protein product: CASSQVQARNTEAFF.

The rearrangement links TRBV5-4 to TRBJ2-7, with 12 bases that match TRBD1. J lost 6 bases, V lost 4 bases, and 8 bases had no gene match. The length of the CDR3 is 15 residues. From germline, CDR1 is SGHNT and CDR2 YYREEE (reference sequence). The CDR3 sequence: CASSAGQGATVEQYF. The CDR3 DNA is TGTGCCAGCAGCGCGGGACAGGGGGCGACCGTCGAGCAGTACTTC.

The chain uses TRBV15 and TRBJ1-2, with 7 bases aligning to TRBD1. Trimming removed 4 bases from V and 0 bases from J; junction bases left unmatched: 5. There are 15 residues in the CDR3. The germline V gene has CDR1 LNHNV and CDR2 YYDKDF (reference sequence). In DNA form, the CDR3 reads TGTGCCACCAGCACACAGGGGCCAGCTAACTATGGCTACACCTTC. Its translation is CATSTQGPANYGYTF. Using reference TRBV15 and TRBJ1-2 for the parts outside the CDR3, the full variable domain is DAMVIQNPRYQVTQFGKPVTLSCSQTLNHNVMYWYQQKSSQAPKLLFHYYDKDFNNEADTPDNFQSRRPNTSFCFLDIRSPGLGDTAMYLCATSTQGPANYGYTFGSGTRLTVV.

With respect to this clone: Additional DNA sequences in this sample encode the identical CDR3. The chain carries TRBV2 and TRBJ1-2; D not certain. Germline V gene data show CDR1 as SNHLY and CDR2 as FYNNEI. Trimming left V 3 bases short and J 2 bases short, with 4 bases between. The CDR3 is 12 residues long. The CDR3 region is CASSEANYGYTF. CDR3 bases: TGTGCCAGCAGTGAGGCCAACTATGGCTACACCTTC.

The rearrangement uses TRBV2 and TRBJ1-4; D is perhaps TRBD1 (5 bases). The CDR3 runs to 15 residues. Germline CDR1 reads SNHLY; CDR2 reads FYNNEI. V lost 4 bases to trimming and J lost 4 bases, with 13 bases between them. CDR3 residues: CASSASGGNNEKLFF. DNA for the CDR3: TGTGCCAGCAGTGCCTCCGGGGGTAATAATGAAAAACTGTTTTTT.

This chain connects TRBV11-1 to TRBJ1-6; the match to TRBD1 covers 8 bases. V lost 3 bases to trimming and J lost 9 bases; unmatched junction nucleotides: 4. CDR1 SGHAT and CDR2 FQDESV come from the germline V gene (reference sequence). This CDR3 contains 14 residues. CDR3 bases: TGTGCCAGCAGCTTTCGACAGGGGAGTTCACCCCTCCACTTT. Its translation: CASSFRQGSSPLHF.